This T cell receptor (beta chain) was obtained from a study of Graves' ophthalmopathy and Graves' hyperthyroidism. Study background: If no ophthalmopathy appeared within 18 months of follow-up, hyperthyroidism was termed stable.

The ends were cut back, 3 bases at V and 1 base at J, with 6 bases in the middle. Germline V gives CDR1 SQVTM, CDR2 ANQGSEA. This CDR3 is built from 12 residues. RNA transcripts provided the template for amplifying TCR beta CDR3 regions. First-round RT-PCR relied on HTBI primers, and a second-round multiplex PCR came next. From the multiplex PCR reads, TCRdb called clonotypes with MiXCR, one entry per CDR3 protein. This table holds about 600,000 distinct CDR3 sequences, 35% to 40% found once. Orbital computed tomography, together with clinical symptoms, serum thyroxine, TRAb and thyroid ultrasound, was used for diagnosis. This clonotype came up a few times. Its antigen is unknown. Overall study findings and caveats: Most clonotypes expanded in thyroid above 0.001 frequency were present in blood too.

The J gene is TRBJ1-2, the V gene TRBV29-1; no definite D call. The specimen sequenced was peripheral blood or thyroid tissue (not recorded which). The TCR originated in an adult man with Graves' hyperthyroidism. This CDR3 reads CSVERGNYGYTF. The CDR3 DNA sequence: TGCAGCGTTGAGCGGGGTAACTATGGCTACACCTTC.